This TCR beta chain was recorded in a study of tumor-infiltrating lymphocytes in primary liver carcinoma. Study-level information: The tumors ranged from roughly 4 to 11 cm across and fell within stage T1-T3 N0M0.

TCR beta cDNA was reverse-transcribed from around 0.55 ug of total RNA. The reaction used a constant-region primer and ProtoScript II reverse transcriptase. Three-round nested multiplex PCR performed with slightly modified ARM-PCR produced the TCR beta libraries. With TRBV1-TRBV30 forward primers and a C-beta reverse primer, the first two PCR rounds were run for approximately 10 cycles each. One entry per CDR3 protein results from TCRdb running MiXCR on the multiplex PCR reads. The sample has about 50,000 distinct CDR3 sequences; 65% to 85% are singletons. Comment on this clonotype: The antigen remains unidentified. One junction end disagrees with the germline gene, perhaps due to a read error.

Germline-derived CDR1 and CDR2 are SGHNT and YYREEE (reference sequence). This CDR3 has 15 residues. Whole-study results and caveats: Only about 7.5-24% of top clones were detected in all five tumor regions. Significantly greater top-250-clone fractions characterized tumors relative to blood (p = 0.039).

Between roughly 17 and 31 mg of unsorted bulk tissue served as the source from which RNA and DNA were co-extracted. Subjects presented with primary liver carcinoma managed by surgical resection. The origin of this receptor is a man aged 40-49 years with primary liver carcinoma and hepatitis B virus infection. This chain connects TRBV5-4 to TRBJ2-7; 9 bases align to TRBD2. The sample consisted of liver tumor tissue from sampling region 5. Stated subset: tumor region T5, tumor centre. The CDR3 protein is CASSSTSGLTNEQYF. The CDR3 region has the DNA TGTGCTAGCAGCTCTACTAGCGGGCTTACCAACGAGCAATACTTC.